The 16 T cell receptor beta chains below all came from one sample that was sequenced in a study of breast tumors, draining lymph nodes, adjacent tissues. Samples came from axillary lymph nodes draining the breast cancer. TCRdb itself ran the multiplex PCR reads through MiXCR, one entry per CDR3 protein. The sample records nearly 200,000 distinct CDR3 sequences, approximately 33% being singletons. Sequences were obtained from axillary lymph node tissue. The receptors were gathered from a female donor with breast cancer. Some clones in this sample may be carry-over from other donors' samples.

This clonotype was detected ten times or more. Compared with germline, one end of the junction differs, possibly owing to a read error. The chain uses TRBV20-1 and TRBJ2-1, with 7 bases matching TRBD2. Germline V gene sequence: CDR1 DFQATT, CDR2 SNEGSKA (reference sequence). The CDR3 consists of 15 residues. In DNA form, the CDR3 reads TGCAGTGCTGGAGACGGCGGGAGCTCCTACAATGAGCAGTTCTTC. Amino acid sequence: CSAGDGGSSYNEQFF.

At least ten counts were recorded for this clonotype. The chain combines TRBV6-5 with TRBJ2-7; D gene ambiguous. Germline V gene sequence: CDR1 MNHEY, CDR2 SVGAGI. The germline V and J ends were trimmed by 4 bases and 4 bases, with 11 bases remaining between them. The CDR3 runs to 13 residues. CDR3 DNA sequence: TGTGCCAGCAGTTCCTCTGGCGGATACGAGCAGTACTTC. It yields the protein CASSSSGGYEQYF.

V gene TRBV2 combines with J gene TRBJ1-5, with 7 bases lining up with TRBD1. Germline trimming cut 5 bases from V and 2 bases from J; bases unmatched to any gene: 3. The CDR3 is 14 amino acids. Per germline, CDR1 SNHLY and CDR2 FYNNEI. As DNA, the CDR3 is TGTGCCAGCAGTTTTACAGGGGGCAATCAGCCCCAGCATTTT. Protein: CASSFTGGNQPQHF.

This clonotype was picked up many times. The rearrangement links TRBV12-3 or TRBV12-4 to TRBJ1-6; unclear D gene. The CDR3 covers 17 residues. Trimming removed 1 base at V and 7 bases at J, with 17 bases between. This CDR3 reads CASSLGGGSPGNSPLHF. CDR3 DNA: TGTGCCAGCAGTTTAGGGGGTGGCTCCCCGGGAAATTCACCCCTCCACTTT.

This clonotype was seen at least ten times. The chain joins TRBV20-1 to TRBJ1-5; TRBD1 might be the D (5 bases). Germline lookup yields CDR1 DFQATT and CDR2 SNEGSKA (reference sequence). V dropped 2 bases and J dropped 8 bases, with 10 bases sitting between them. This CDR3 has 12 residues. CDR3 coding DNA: TGCAGTGCTAGACAGGGTAACAAGCCCCAGCATTTT. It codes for CSARQGNKPQHF.

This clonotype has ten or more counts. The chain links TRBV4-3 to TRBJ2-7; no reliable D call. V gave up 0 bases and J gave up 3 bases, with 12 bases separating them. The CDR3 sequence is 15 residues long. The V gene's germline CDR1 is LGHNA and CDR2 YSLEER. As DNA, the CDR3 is TGCGCCAGCAGCCAAGATCGAGGCACTTTCTACGAGCAGTACTTC. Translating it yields CASSQDRGTFYEQYF.

DNA of the CDR3: TGTGCCAGCAGCCAGGGGAGGGGGGGGAGGGATACGCAGTATTTT. Translated, it gives CASSQGRGGRDTQYF. The chain uses TRBV7-8 and TRBJ2-3; tentatively, D is TRBD2 (7 bases). Trimming took off 5 bases at V and 6 bases at J, with 18 bases between the two ends. The CDR3 totals 15 residues. Germline V lookup: CDR1 SGHVS, CDR2 FQNEAQ.

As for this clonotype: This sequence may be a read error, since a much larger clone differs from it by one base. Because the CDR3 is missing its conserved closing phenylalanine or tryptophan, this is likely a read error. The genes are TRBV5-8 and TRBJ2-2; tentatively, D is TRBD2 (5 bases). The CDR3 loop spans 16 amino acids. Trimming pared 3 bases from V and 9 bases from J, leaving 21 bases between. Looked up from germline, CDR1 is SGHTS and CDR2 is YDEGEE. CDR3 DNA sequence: TGTGCCAGCAGCTCCGCATCTAGCAGGAGACGCCGGGAGCTGTTTTCT. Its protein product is CASSSASSRRRRELFS.

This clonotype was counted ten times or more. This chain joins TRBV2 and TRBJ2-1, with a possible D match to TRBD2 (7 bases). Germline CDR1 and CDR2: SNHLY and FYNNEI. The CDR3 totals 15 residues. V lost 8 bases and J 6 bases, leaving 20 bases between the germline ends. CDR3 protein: CASSGGHQVGNEQFF. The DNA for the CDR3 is TGTGCCAGCTCCGGGGGGCATCAGGTGGGCAATGAGCAGTTCTTC.

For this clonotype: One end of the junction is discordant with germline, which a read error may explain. The CDR3 DNA follows: TGTGCCAGCAGCTCGTCTCGAAGCGGGAGGACTCAAGAGCCCCAGTACTTC. It yields the protein CASSSSRSGRTQEPQYF. The V gene is TRBV7-9, the J gene TRBJ2-5, with TRBD2 identical over 9 bases. The CDR3 loop spans 17 amino acids. The germline gives CDR1 SEHNR, CDR2 FQNEAQ (reference sequence).

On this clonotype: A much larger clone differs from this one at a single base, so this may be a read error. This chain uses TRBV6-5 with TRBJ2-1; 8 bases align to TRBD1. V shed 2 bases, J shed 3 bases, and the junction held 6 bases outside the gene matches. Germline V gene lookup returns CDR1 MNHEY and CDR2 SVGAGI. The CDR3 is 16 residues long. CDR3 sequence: CASSYPAGGGYNEQFF. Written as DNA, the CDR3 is TGTGCCAGCAGTTACCCAGCAGGGGGCGGCTACAATGAGCAGTTCTTC.

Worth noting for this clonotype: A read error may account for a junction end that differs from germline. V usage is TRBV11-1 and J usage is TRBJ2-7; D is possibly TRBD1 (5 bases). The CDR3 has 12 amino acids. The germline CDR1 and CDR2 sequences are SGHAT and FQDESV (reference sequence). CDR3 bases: TGTGCCAGCAGCTATAGGGGATACGCGCAGTACTTC. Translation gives CASSYRGYAQYF.

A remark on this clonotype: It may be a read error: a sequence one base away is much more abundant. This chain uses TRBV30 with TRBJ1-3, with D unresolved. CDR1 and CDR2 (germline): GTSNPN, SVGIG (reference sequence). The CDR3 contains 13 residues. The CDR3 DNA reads TGTGCACTCAACACTTGCTCTGGAAACACCATATATTTT. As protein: CALNTCSGNTIYF.

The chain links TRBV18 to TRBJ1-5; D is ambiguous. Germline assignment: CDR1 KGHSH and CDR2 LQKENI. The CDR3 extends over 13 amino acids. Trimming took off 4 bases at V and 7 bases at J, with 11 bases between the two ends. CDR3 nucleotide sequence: TGTGCCAGCTCACAGGGTCCGAGACAGCCCCAGCATTTT. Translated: CASSQGPRQPQHF.

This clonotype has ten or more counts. The CDR3 sequence is CASSLDLGAAGANYGYTF. CDR3 DNA: TGTGCCAGCAGCTTAGATCTAGGGGCCGCGGGAGCTAACTATGGCTACACCTTC. V gene TRBV11-2 combines with J gene TRBJ1-2; maybe TRBD1 (5 bases). Germline loops: CDR1 SGHAT, CDR2 FQNNGV. The CDR3 totals 18 residues. V was cut by 0 bases and J by 0 bases, with 17 bases left in between.

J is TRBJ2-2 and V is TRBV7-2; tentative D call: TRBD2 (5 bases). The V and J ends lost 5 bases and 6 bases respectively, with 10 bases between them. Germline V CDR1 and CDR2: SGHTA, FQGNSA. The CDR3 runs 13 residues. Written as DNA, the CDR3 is TGTGCCAGCAGCGTTCGGGGTCCCGGGGAGCTGTTTTTT. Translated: CASSVRGPGELFF.